This T cell receptor beta chain derives from a study of blood T cells in healthy people across ages. General study points: The recorded TCR beta diversity per million T cells decreased in a roughly linear manner with age.

The second PCR ran about 7 to 12 cycles with a sample-barcoded 5' primer and J-beta primers. In TCRdb, the 5' RACE reads were re-called with MiXCR into one record per CDR3 protein. The data show 980,000 or so distinct CDR3 sequences, with about 48% seen just once and about an eighth held by the top ten. As regards this clonotype: What it recognizes is unknown.

This TCR derives from a man aged 25-45 years in good health. Sequencing was done on a sample of blood.

DNA for the CDR3: TGTGCCAGCAGCTTAGAAAGGCATAGCACCGGGGAGCTGTTTTTT. It encodes CASSLERHSTGELFF. The chain joins TRBV7-2 to TRBJ2-2; D gene ambiguous. CDR3 size: 15 residues. The V end lost 1 base, the J end lost 4 bases, and 10 bases lay between the germline ends. Germline values: CDR1 SGHTA, CDR2 FQGNSA.